The TCR beta chain described here comes from a study of CD8 T cells in ankylosing spondylitis. Via MiXCR, TCRdb re-called the 5' RACE reads, giving one row per CDR3 protein. The sample includes 700,000 to 850,000 distinct CDR3 sequences, over 9.5% of them seen just once. This clonotype was counted many times. The antigen is undetermined. Study-wide points: Ankylosing spondylitis blood appeared to be characterized by a TCR beta motif of several highly homologous variants.

The J segment lost 7 bases and the V segment lost 7 bases, leaving 18 bases of the junction unmatched. Germline assignment: CDR1 SQVTM and CDR2 ANQGSEA. This CDR3 region has 15 residues. The sequence came from a male donor with ankylosing spondylitis. The chain carries TRBV29-1 and TRBJ2-5; 7 bases are a match to TRBD2. Sequencing input: blood, either unsorted or a sorted T cell fraction (not recorded which). The chain's CDR3 is CSARGRLAVEGTQYF. The CDR3 nucleotides read TGCAGCGCCCGGGGCCGCCTAGCGGTTGAGGGGACCCAGTACTTC.